A selection of T cell receptor beta chains follows, all from one sample in a study of T-cell reconstitution after alpha-beta-depleted transplantation in children. MiXCR, applied by TCRdb to the PCR reads, yields one record per CDR3 protein. The sample shows around 200,000 distinct CDR3 sequences, roughly 8.1% of them seen only once. This specimen was PBMCs, mostly from graft donor cells, taken 360 days after TCRalphabeta/CD19-depleted stem cell transplant. The receptor set was obtained from a male patient aged 2 to 10 who had a stem cell transplant for acute myeloid leukemia, so the T cells may come from the graft donor. Both conserved end residues are part of each CDR3. Each record gives: CDR3 DNA, CDR3 protein, clone size, D gene, J gene, V gene. D genes are given only for firm matches. The listing skips clone size in some rows; elsewhere it reads once, few, many or a size class.

CDR3 DNA: TGTGCCAGCAGCTTAAGGACTAGCGGGAGGTATAGCACAGATACGCAGTATTTT
CDR3 protein: CASSLRTSGRYSTDTQYF
clone size: many
D gene: TRBD2
J gene: TRBJ2-3
V gene: TRBV7-3

CDR3 DNA: TGCGCCAGCAGCCCCTGGACAGGGGGCAACTATGGCTACACCTTC
CDR3 protein: CASSPWTGGNYGYTF
clone size: few
D gene: TRBD1
J gene: TRBJ1-2
V gene: TRBV5-1

CDR3 DNA: TGTGCCAGCAGCTTAGTAGGGGGTTACACTGAAGCTTTCTTT
CDR3 protein: CASSLVGGYTEAFF
clone size: few
D gene: -
J gene: TRBJ1-1
V gene: TRBV7-2

CDR3 DNA: TGCGCCAGCAGCTTGCACCTTCAGGGCAATGAGCAGTTCTTC
CDR3 protein: CASSLHLQGNEQFF
clone size: few
D gene: -
J gene: TRBJ2-1
V gene: TRBV5-1

CDR3 DNA: TGCGCCAGCAGCTGGGGGGACAGGGGGCCTTTTGGCACTGAAGCTTTCTTT
CDR3 protein: CASSWGDRGPFGTEAFF
clone size: -
D gene: TRBD1
J gene: TRBJ1-1
V gene: TRBV5-1

CDR3 DNA: TGTGCCAGCAGCCTCGGGACAGAGGTGGGACACTCCTACGAGCAGTACTTC
CDR3 protein: CASSLGTEVGHSYEQYF
clone size: -
D gene: TRBD1
J gene: TRBJ2-7
V gene: TRBV6-1

CDR3 DNA: TGTGCCAGCAGAGCCCGACAGTCCGGGGAGCTGTTTTTT
CDR3 protein: CASRARQSGELFF
clone size: many
D gene: -
J gene: TRBJ2-2
V gene: TRBV12-3/TRBV12-4

CDR3 DNA: TGCAGTGCTTTGGTTCGGGCCTACAATGAGCAGTTCTTC
CDR3 protein: CSALVRAYNEQFF
clone size: many
D gene: -
J gene: TRBJ2-1
V gene: TRBV29-1

CDR3 DNA: TGTGCCAGCAGCTCGGCCGACAGGGGGAACACTGAAGCTTTCTTT
CDR3 protein: CASSSADRGNTEAFF
clone size: many
D gene: TRBD1
J gene: TRBJ1-1
V gene: TRBV13

CDR3 DNA: TGTGCCACCAGTTGGAACACAGATACGCAGTATTTT
CDR3 protein: CATSWNTDTQYF
clone size: many
D gene: -
J gene: TRBJ2-3
V gene: TRBV15

CDR3 DNA: TGTGCCAGCAGCCGGAGGCCCCGAGTCAATGAGCAGTTCTTC
CDR3 protein: CASSRRPRVNEQFF
clone size: -
D gene: -
J gene: TRBJ2-1
V gene: TRBV5-6

CDR3 DNA: TGTGCCAGTACCGTCAGGGAGAGGAGCTACAATGAGCAGTTCTTC
CDR3 protein: CASTVRERSYNEQFF
clone size: -
D gene: -
J gene: TRBJ2-1
V gene: TRBV12-3/TRBV12-4

CDR3 DNA: TGCAGTGCTCATAGTCCCCCAAGGTACACCTTC
CDR3 protein: CSAHSPPRYTF
clone size: few
D gene: -
J gene: TRBJ1-2
V gene: TRBV20-1

CDR3 DNA: TGTGCCAGCAGCTCCACTTTTGTGGATGAGCAGTTCTTC
CDR3 protein: CASSSTFVDEQFF
clone size: many
D gene: -
J gene: TRBJ2-1
V gene: TRBV7-3

CDR3 DNA: TGTGCCAGCAGCTTAGCGCGTGGGACGGTAAATCAGCCCCAGCATTTT
CDR3 protein: CASSLARGTVNQPQHF
clone size: -
D gene: -
J gene: TRBJ1-5
V gene: TRBV7-9

CDR3 DNA: TGTGCCAGCAGCTCCCGGGCAGGGGGCTTGGACGAGCAGTACTTC
CDR3 protein: CASSSRAGGLDEQYF
clone size: -
D gene: TRBD1
J gene: TRBJ2-7
V gene: TRBV7-9

CDR3 DNA: TGTGCCAGCAGGGACAGGGTGGCAAGCTCCTACGAGCAGTACTTC
CDR3 protein: CASRDRVASSYEQYF
clone size: many
D gene: TRBD1
J gene: TRBJ2-7
V gene: TRBV27

CDR3 DNA: TGTGCCAGCAGCTTAAAACACGGGGGCATGGATGAGCAGTTCTTC
CDR3 protein: CASSLKHGGMDEQFF
clone size: few
D gene: -
J gene: TRBJ2-1
V gene: TRBV7-8

CDR3 DNA: TGCAGTGCTCCTCCACCCGGGACAGTGAACACCGGGGAGCTGTTTTTT
CDR3 protein: CSAPPPGTVNTGELFF
clone size: many
D gene: TRBD1
J gene: TRBJ2-2
V gene: TRBV20-1

CDR3 DNA: TGTGCCAGCAGCCAATTCCTAGGGCAGGGGGATGAAGCTTTCTTT
CDR3 protein: CASSQFLGQGDEAFF
clone size: few
D gene: TRBD1
J gene: TRBJ1-1
V gene: TRBV3-1

CDR3 DNA: TGTGCCAGCAGTTTAACACCAAGTAGGGCCAACGTCCTGACTTTC
CDR3 protein: CASSLTPSRANVLTF
clone size: many
D gene: -
J gene: TRBJ2-6
V gene: TRBV28

CDR3 DNA: TGTGCCACCACCGAACATACGGGGGGGAGAACCAAAAACATTCAGTACTTC
CDR3 protein: CATTEHTGGRTKNIQYF
clone size: many
D gene: TRBD2
J gene: TRBJ2-4
V gene: TRBV24-1

CDR3 DNA: TGCAGTGCTAGAGGGCTGGGACCCTATGGCTACACCTTC
CDR3 protein: CSARGLGPYGYTF
clone size: -
D gene: -
J gene: TRBJ1-2
V gene: TRBV20-1

CDR3 DNA: TGTGCCAGCAGCCAAGGGGGCGCCCCCTACTACGAGCAGTACTTC
CDR3 protein: CASSQGGAPYYEQYF
clone size: few
D gene: -
J gene: TRBJ2-7
V gene: TRBV14

CDR3 DNA: TGTGCCAGCAGTGGGACCGTTTGGAGCACAGATACGCAGTATTTT
CDR3 protein: CASSGTVWSTDTQYF
clone size: -
D gene: -
J gene: TRBJ2-3
V gene: TRBV2

CDR3 DNA: TGCGCCAGCAGCCACTCGACAGAGTATAAGGAGACCCAGTACTTC
CDR3 protein: CASSHSTEYKETQYF
clone size: few
D gene: -
J gene: TRBJ2-5
V gene: TRBV4-3

CDR3 DNA: TGTGCCAGCAGTCTAGACGGCCCCCTCGAGCAGTACTTC
CDR3 protein: CASSLDGPLEQYF
clone size: -
D gene: -
J gene: TRBJ2-7
V gene: TRBV12-3/TRBV12-4

CDR3 DNA: TGTGCCAGCAGTTCCCTTAGGAGGTCTGGGATAGGCAATCAGCCCCAGCATTTT
CDR3 protein: CASSSLRRSGIGNQPQHF
clone size: -
D gene: -
J gene: TRBJ1-5
V gene: TRBV12-3/TRBV12-4

CDR3 DNA: TGTGCCAGCAGCGGGCGGGGACTAGTCCCCGATACGCAGTATTTT
CDR3 protein: CASSGRGLVPDTQYF
clone size: -
D gene: TRBD2
J gene: TRBJ2-3
V gene: TRBV7-8

CDR3 DNA: TGTGCCAGCAGCGACAGGGGGAACACAGATACGCAGTATTTT
CDR3 protein: CASSDRGNTDTQYF
clone size: -
D gene: TRBD1
J gene: TRBJ2-3
V gene: TRBV9

CDR3 DNA: TGCAGTGCTAGAGTGACCCCTGGGGTCAATGAGCAGTTCTTC
CDR3 protein: CSARVTPGVNEQFF
clone size: many
D gene: -
J gene: TRBJ2-1
V gene: TRBV20-1

CDR3 DNA: TGTGCCAGCAGGGACCCCAGAGAGCAGTACTTC
CDR3 protein: CASRDPREQYF
clone size: few
D gene: -
J gene: TRBJ2-7
V gene: TRBV28

CDR3 DNA: TGTGCCAGCAGTTTGGGCCGACGAGCTGAAAAACTGTTTTTT
CDR3 protein: CASSLGRRAEKLFF
clone size: few
D gene: -
J gene: TRBJ1-4
V gene: TRBV6-5

CDR3 DNA: TGCGCCAGCAGCTTGGAAGCGGGAGCGAGGTACAATGAGCAGTTCTTC
CDR3 protein: CASSLEAGARYNEQFF
clone size: many
D gene: TRBD2
J gene: TRBJ2-1
V gene: TRBV5-1

CDR3 DNA: TGCAGTGCTAGAGATTGGGGTAGGACAGGGATTGCGTCGGTGGAGACCCAGTACTTC
CDR3 protein: CSARDWGRTGIASVETQYF
clone size: few
D gene: TRBD1
J gene: TRBJ2-5
V gene: TRBV20-1

CDR3 DNA: TGTGCCAGCAGTTTGGCTAGCGGGAGTAGCATAGATACGCAGTATTTT
CDR3 protein: CASSLASGSSIDTQYF
clone size: -
D gene: TRBD2
J gene: TRBJ2-3
V gene: TRBV12-3/TRBV12-4

CDR3 DNA: TGTGCCAGCGCTGAGAGGGGGGGGGCAGATACGCAGTATTTT
CDR3 protein: CASAERGGADTQYF
clone size: few
D gene: -
J gene: TRBJ2-3
V gene: TRBV12-3/TRBV12-4

CDR3 DNA: TGTGCCAGCAGCTTAGAGCTAGGGGGCTATGGCTACACCTTC
CDR3 protein: CASSLELGGYGYTF
clone size: few
D gene: -
J gene: TRBJ1-2
V gene: TRBV11-2

CDR3 DNA: TGTGCCAGCAGTTCCGGGACAGGAGGCAATCAGCCCCAGCATTTT
CDR3 protein: CASSSGTGGNQPQHF
clone size: -
D gene: TRBD1
J gene: TRBJ1-5
V gene: TRBV27

CDR3 DNA: TGCGCCAGCAGCTTGGATGGGAACACCGGGGAGCTGTTTTTT
CDR3 protein: CASSLDGNTGELFF
clone size: many
D gene: -
J gene: TRBJ2-2
V gene: TRBV5-1

CDR3 DNA: TGCGCCAGCAGACTAACACTAGTTCAAGCGAATGAGCAGTTCTTC
CDR3 protein: CASRLTLVQANEQFF
clone size: few
D gene: -
J gene: TRBJ2-1
V gene: TRBV5-1